Each of the 26 T cell receptor beta chains below was sequenced from the same sample in a study of T-cell memory formation after mild COVID-19. TCRdb independently ran MiXCR on the 5' RACE reads; one entry per CDR3 protein. The table has roughly 600,000 distinct CDR3 sequences, about a sixth seen once; the top ten hold 12%. Sequenced material: PBMCs or a T cell subset sorted from them (not recorded which). The receptor set was obtained from an adult woman who had mild COVID-19 (a few samples of this study predate the infection). Cell type and time point are not known.

The rearrangement joins TRBV5-5 to TRBJ1-1; D unresolved. Germline V gene sequence: CDR1 SGHKS, CDR2 YYEKEE (reference sequence). V was shortened by 0 bases and J by 4 bases, with 7 bases between the two germline ends. This CDR3 comprises 13 residues. The CDR3 reads CASSLEWATEAFF. The CDR3 bases are TGTGCCAGCAGCTTGGAGTGGGCCACTGAAGCTTTCTTT.

The chain employs TRBV20-1 and TRBJ1-1; 7 positions match TRBD1. V dropped 1 base and J dropped 1; count of bases not matched to a gene: 6. Germline V gene data show CDR1 as DFQATT and CDR2 as SNEGSKA (reference sequence). The CDR3 has 15 residues. The CDR3, as DNA: TGCAGTGCTAGAGGGGCCGGGACAGAGAACACTGAAGCTTTCTTT. As protein: CSARGAGTENTEAFF.

The chain recombines TRBV24-1 with TRBJ2-1, with a tentative D call TRBD1 (5 bases). Germline CDR1 is KGHDR and CDR2 is SFDVKD. This CDR3 is built from 14 residues. V dropped 6 bases and J dropped 1 base, with 9 bases sitting between them. The CDR3 nucleotides are TGTGCCACCAGTCCCGACAGTTCCTACAATGAGCAGTTCTTC. Its translation: CATSPDSSYNEQFF.

This sequence joins TRBV29-1 and TRBJ2-1; 10 positions agree with TRBD2. Trimming cost V 2 bases and J 0 bases; bases outside gene matches: 10. Germline V gene sequence: CDR1 SQVTM, CDR2 ANQGSEA. The CDR3 is 18 amino acids. The CDR3 loop is CSVEKRTSGQSSYNEQFF. As DNA, the CDR3 is TGCAGCGTTGAAAAAAGGACTAGCGGACAGAGCTCCTACAATGAGCAGTTCTTC.

This clonotype was observed a few times. The chain joins TRBV18 to TRBJ1-2; D perhaps matches TRBD1 (5 bases). This CDR3 contains 12 residues. Germline-derived CDR1 and CDR2 are KGHSH and LQKENI. The germline V and J ends were trimmed by 8 bases and 4 bases, with 11 bases remaining between them. CDR3 sequence: CASARDVYGYTF. The CDR3 DNA reads as TGTGCCAGCGCGCGGGACGTCTATGGCTACACCTTC.

V gene TRBV4-3 combines with J gene TRBJ1-1; the match to TRBD1 covers 7 bases. Trimming took 0 bases from V and 2 from J; bases not matched to a gene: 9. The germline CDR1 and CDR2 sequences are LGHNA and YSLEER. The CDR3 totals 17 residues. The CDR3 loop is CASSQDRGRGHNTEAFF. The CDR3 bases are TGCGCCAGCAGCCAAGATCGAGGTAGGGGGCATAACACTGAAGCTTTCTTT.

The table lists this clonotype with a count of one. The chain uses TRBV28 and TRBJ1-2; D remains ambiguous. This CDR3 region has 13 residues. V lost 5 bases and J 2 bases, leaving 9 bases between the germline ends. The germline CDR1 and CDR2 sequences are MDHEN and SYDVKM. CDR3 in amino acids: CASSPERNYGYTF. CDR3 DNA: TGTGCCAGCAGTCCTGAACGAAACTATGGCTACACCTTC.

J is TRBJ2-3 and V is TRBV2; the match to TRBD1 covers 7 bases. The junction had 7 bases not matched to a gene; V was cut back by 5 bases and J by 2 bases. Germline CDR1 reads SNHLY; CDR2 reads FYNNEI. CDR3 length: 15 residues. CDR3 loop: CASSSQGVITDTQYF. The CDR3 DNA is TGTGCCAGCAGTTCCCAGGGGGTGATCACAGATACGCAGTATTTT.

This clonotype was counted a few times. V and J are TRBV7-2 and TRBJ2-7; TRBD1 matches 8 bases. Germline V gene sequence: CDR1 SGHTA, CDR2 FQGNSA. CDR3 length: 14 amino acids. The ends lost 5 bases at V and 3 bases at J; junction bases unmatched: 6. CDR3: CASSQGQAYYEQYF. CDR3 DNA: TGTGCCAGCAGCCAGGGACAGGCGTACTACGAGCAGTACTTC.

This clonotype was picked up a small number of times. This rearrangement joins TRBV18 to TRBJ2-7; 7 bases match TRBD1. The CDR3 spans 14 residues. Germline lookup yields CDR1 KGHSH and CDR2 LQKENI. The V gene end was trimmed by 4 bases and the J gene end by 2 bases; junction bases not matched to a gene: 5. CDR3 sequence reads: CASSLRDSAYEQYF. In DNA, the CDR3 is TGTGCCAGCTCACTCCGGGACAGCGCCTACGAGCAGTACTTC.

The chain employs TRBV20-1 and TRBJ2-2, with TRBD2 matching 8 bases. The CDR3 length is 16 residues. Germline trimming cut 0 bases from V and 4 bases from J; bases unmatched to any gene: 7. Looked up from germline, CDR1 is DFQATT and CDR2 is SNEGSKA (reference sequence). DNA for the CDR3: TGCAGTGCTAGAGATGACGGGAGGGCCCTCACCGGGGAGCTGTTTTTT. It specifies CSARDDGRALTGELFF.

This chain joins TRBV6-2 or TRBV6-3 and TRBJ2-7, with 9 bases fitting TRBD1. There are 14 residues in the CDR3. In germline, CDR1 is MNHEY, CDR2 SVGEGT. The V and J ends lost 5 bases and 4 bases, in that order; junction bases with no gene match: 6. CDR3 in amino acids: CASSGRDREYEQYF. CDR3 bases: TGTGCCAGCAGTGGCCGGGACAGGGAATACGAGCAGTACTTC.

The V call is TRBV29-1, the J call TRBJ2-7; 9 bases agree with TRBD1. With 7 bases clipped from V and 6 bases from J, the junction kept 7 bases outside the gene matches. Germline CDR1 and CDR2: SQVTM and ANQGSEA. CDR3 size: 12 residues. The chain's CDR3 is CSGAGTGSEQYF. The CDR3 DNA follows: TGCAGCGGTGCCGGGACAGGGTCCGAGCAGTACTTC.

The V gene is TRBV7-9, the J gene TRBJ1-1; no reliable D call. The germline gives CDR1 SEHNR, CDR2 FQNEAQ (reference sequence). This CDR3 region has 13 residues. V was trimmed by 5 bases and J by 6 bases, leaving 13 bases between them. The CDR3 spells CASSNTGFAEAFF. For the CDR3, the DNA is TGTGCCAGCAGCAACACGGGCTTCGCTGAAGCTTTCTTT.

The chain joins TRBV13 to TRBJ2-3, with D perhaps matching TRBD1 or TRBD2 (6 bases each). The CDR3 has 15 residues. The germline V gene has CDR1 PRHDT and CDR2 FYEKMQ (reference sequence). Trimming removed 5 bases at V and 3 bases at J, with 15 bases between. The CDR3 nucleotides are TGTGCCAGCAGCACAGGGTGGGGGGCAACAGATACGCAGTATTTT. Protein sequence: CASSTGWGATDTQYF.

This clonotype was found a few times. The chain employs TRBV7-8 and TRBJ2-4; D is uncertain. Per the germline V gene, CDR1 is SGHVS and CDR2 is FQNEAQ. This CDR3 has 13 residues. Deletions cut 1 base from V and 9 bases from J, with 10 bases between. The CDR3 spells CASSLEEKGIQYF. In DNA form, the CDR3 reads TGTGCCAGCAGCTTAGAGGAAAAGGGCATTCAGTACTTC.

The chain joins TRBV9 to TRBJ2-1, with D unclear. Germline CDR1 reads SGDLS; CDR2 reads YYNGEE. The length of the CDR3 is 15 residues. V was shortened by 0 bases and J by 5 bases, with 12 bases between the two germline ends. CDR3 amino acids: CASSVAGLEDNEQFF. The CDR3 DNA sequence: TGTGCCAGCAGCGTAGCGGGTTTAGAGGACAATGAGCAGTTCTTC.

The sample holds a few counts of this clonotype. The rearrangement joins TRBV4-2 to TRBJ2-7; tentative D call: TRBD2 (6 bases). The germline gives CDR1 LGHNA, CDR2 YNFKEQ. V was shortened by 0 bases and J by 0 bases, with 12 bases between the two germline ends. The CDR3 extends over 16 amino acids. CDR3: CASSQERTMSSYEQYF. Here the CDR3 DNA reads TGTGCCAGCAGCCAAGAGAGGACTATGAGCTCCTACGAGCAGTACTTC.

The rearrangement links TRBV10-3 to TRBJ2-3; a weak D match, TRBD2 (5 bases). This CDR3 region has 11 residues. Germline CDR1 is ENHRY and CDR2 is SYGVKD. V was pared by 6 bases and J by 6 bases, with 7 bases between. The CDR3 loop reads CAISTGDTQYF. In nucleotides, the CDR3 is TGTGCCATCAGCACGGGGGATACGCAGTATTTT.

This clonotype turned up a few times. This chain joins TRBV12-3 or TRBV12-4 and TRBJ2-3, with no clear D. Trimming cost V 6 bases and J 1 base, with 8 bases left between them. The CDR3 has 13 amino acids. The chain's CDR3 is CASRYLGTDTQYF. CDR3 nucleotides: TGTGCCAGCAGGTATCTAGGCACAGATACGCAGTATTTT.

In its sample, this clonotype was seen a few times. The genes are TRBV9 and TRBJ2-1; 10 positions match TRBD2. With 0 bases clipped from V and 9 bases from J, the junction kept 9 bases outside the gene matches. Looked up from germline, CDR1 is SGDLS and CDR2 is YYNGEE. This CDR3 spans 16 amino acids. In nucleotides, the CDR3 is TGTGCCAGCAGCGTAGTATCTAGCGGGAGTGGTCTTGAGCAGTTCTTC. Protein sequence: CASSVVSSGSGLEQFF.

The chain's CDR3 is CASLPTSGGDTQYF. CDR3 coding DNA: TGTGCCAGTCTCCCGACTAGCGGGGGAGATACGCAGTATTTT. V usage is TRBV19 and J usage is TRBJ2-3, with 12 positions matching TRBD2. Germline CDR1 is LNHDA and CDR2 is SQIVND (reference sequence). Trimming at V came to 8 bases and at J to 5 bases, leaving 5 bases not matched to a gene. The CDR3 is made up of 14 amino acids.

This clonotype was recorded a few times. The chain couples TRBV4-3 to TRBJ2-3, with a possible D match to TRBD2 (6 bases). Trimming cost V 3 bases and J 4 bases, with 14 bases left between them. Germline V gene data show CDR1 as LGHNA and CDR2 as YSLEER. The length of the CDR3 is 15 residues. CDR3 coding DNA: TGCGCCAGCAGCCAGAGACTAGATTCAGCAGATACGCAGTATTTT. Translated, it gives CASSQRLDSADTQYF.

The rearrangement uses TRBV15 and TRBJ2-1, with 13 bases aligning to TRBD2. This CDR3 comprises 16 residues. The germline gives CDR1 LNHNV, CDR2 YYDKDF (reference sequence). The J segment lost 5 bases and the V segment lost 1 base, leaving 2 bases of the junction unmatched. CDR3 in amino acids: CATSRGGLAGNNEQFF. The CDR3 DNA sequence: TGTGCCACCAGCAGAGGGGGACTAGCGGGGAACAATGAGCAGTTCTTC.

The chain has TRBV9 and TRBJ2-7; D may be TRBD1 or TRBD2 (5 bases each). This CDR3 contains 15 residues. With 4 bases removed from V and 3 bases from J, the gap between germline ends came to 17 bases. Germline V CDR1 and CDR2: SGDLS, YYNGEE. The CDR3 protein is CASSNGAGSDYEQYF. The CDR3, as DNA: TGTGCCAGCAGCAACGGGGCGGGCTCAGACTACGAGCAGTACTTC.

The V gene is TRBV15, the J gene TRBJ2-1, with D maybe TRBD2 (6 bases). Germline CDR1 and CDR2: LNHNV and YYDKDF (reference sequence). There are 18 residues in the CDR3. Trimming took off 0 bases at V and 3 bases at J, with 18 bases between the two ends. The CDR3 DNA is TGTGCCACCAGCAGAGAGGGGTTGGGACTGAGGGACTACAATGAGCAGTTCTTC. This encodes CATSREGLGLRDYNEQFF.